Sequencing of this TCR beta chain was carried out in a study of blood T cells in healthy people across ages. For the second PCR, which ran for 7 to 11 cycles, a sample-barcoded 5' primer and a J-beta primer mix were used. Each CDR3 protein gets one entry after TCRdb re-called the 5' RACE reads with MiXCR. The sample shows 1.5 million to 2 million distinct CDR3 sequences, 40% to 55% of them seen only once. This CDR3 contains 14 residues. Germline V gene sequence: CDR1 LGHDT, CDR2 YNNKEL (reference sequence). Germline trimming cut 1 base from V and 13 bases from J; bases unmatched to any gene: 8. V and J are TRBV3-1 and TRBJ2-1; 9 nucleotides align to TRBD2. Material: blood. The clonotype was recovered from a middle-aged woman in good health. The CDR3 sequence is CASSQGLAVVFQFF. The CDR3 nucleotides read TGTGCCAGCAGCCAAGGACTAGCGGTGGTTTTTCAGTTCTTC.